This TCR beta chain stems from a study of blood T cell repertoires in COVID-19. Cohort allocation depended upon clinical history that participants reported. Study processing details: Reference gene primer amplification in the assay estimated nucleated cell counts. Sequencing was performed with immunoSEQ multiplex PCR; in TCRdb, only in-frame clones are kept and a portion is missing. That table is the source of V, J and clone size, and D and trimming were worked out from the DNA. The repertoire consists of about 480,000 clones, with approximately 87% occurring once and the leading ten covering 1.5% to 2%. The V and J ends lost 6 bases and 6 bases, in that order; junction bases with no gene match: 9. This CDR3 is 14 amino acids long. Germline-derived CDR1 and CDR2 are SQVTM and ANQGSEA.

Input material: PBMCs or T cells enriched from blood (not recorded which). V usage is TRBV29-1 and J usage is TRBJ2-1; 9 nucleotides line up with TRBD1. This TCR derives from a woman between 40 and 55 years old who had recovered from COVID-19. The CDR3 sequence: CSVRKWTGVNEQFF. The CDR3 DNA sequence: TGCAGCGTCCGAAAGTGGACAGGGGTCAATGAGCAGTTCTTC.